The 27 T cell receptor beta chains below all came from one sample that was sequenced in a study of blood T cell repertoires in COVID-19. TCRdb keeps only in-frame clones here, not all; method: immunoSEQ multiplex PCR. The sample yields a few hundred thousand clones, about 85% seen once. Sequenced sample: PBMCs or T cells enriched from blood (not recorded which). Receptors were obtained from a woman in her 50s who had recovered from COVID-19.

V is TRBV5-6 and J is TRBJ1-4; 7 nucleotides line up with TRBD1. After removal of 3 bases from V and 1 base from J, the junction contained 9 bases not matched to a gene. The CDR3 runs to 17 residues. Germline values: CDR1 SGHDT, CDR2 YYEEEE. CDR3 loop: CASSWRGRGITNEKLFF. Written as DNA, the CDR3 is TGTGCCAGCAGCTGGAGGGGGCGGGGAATAACTAATGAAAAACTGTTTTTT.

The genes are TRBV5-4 and TRBJ1-6, with 8 bases lining up with TRBD1. From germline, CDR1 is SGHNT and CDR2 YYREEE (reference sequence). This CDR3 contains 15 residues. V trimming: 4 bases; J trimming: 6 bases; junction bases outside the gene matches: 6. CDR3 loop: CASSEQTGANSPLHF. As DNA, the CDR3 is TGTGCCAGCAGCGAACAGACAGGGGCTAATTCACCCCTCCACTTT.

The CDR3 DNA reads TGTGCCAGCAGTTTCGCTAACAGGGGACATCAGCCCCAGCATTTT. Translating gives CASSFANRGHQPQHF. The chain joins TRBV6-2 or TRBV6-3 to TRBJ1-5; 7 nucleotides agree with TRBD1. Trimming removed 4 bases from V and 5 bases from J; junction bases left unmatched: 8. Per germline, CDR1 MNHEY and CDR2 SVGEGT. CDR3 size: 15 residues.

V usage is TRBV28 and J usage is TRBJ2-7, with 9 bases aligning to TRBD1. CDR3 length equals 15 residues. V trimming: 6 bases; J trimming: 5 bases; junction bases outside the gene matches: 11. Looked up from germline, CDR1 is MDHEN and CDR2 is SYDVKM. The CDR3, as DNA: TGTGCCAGCAGCCCCCCCGGGACAGGGAGACACGAGCAGTACTTC. Its translation is CASSPPGTGRHEQYF.

This chain uses TRBV30 with TRBJ1-2; D gene uncertain. CDR1 is GTSNPN, CDR2 SVGIG, per germline (reference sequence). CDR3 length: 12 amino acids. V lost 4 bases to trimming and J lost 7 bases, with 13 bases between them. The CDR3 region is CAWKDRGLGYTF. CDR3 DNA sequence: TGTGCCTGGAAGGACCGGGGTCTTGGCTACACCTTC.

The chain links TRBV5-1 to TRBJ1-6; 7 nucleotides match TRBD1. The CDR3 spans 13 residues. J gave up 13 bases and V 4 bases, and 8 bases lay outside the gene matches. The germline V gene has CDR1 SGHRS and CDR2 YFSETQ. The CDR3 reads CASSNLQGLPLHF. Written as DNA, the CDR3 is TGCGCCAGCAGCAACCTACAGGGGCTGCCCCTCCACTTT.

This clone has more than one count but fewer than ten. This chain connects TRBV2 to TRBJ1-4; D gene unclear. V was pared by 10 bases and J by 4 bases, with 7 bases between. Germline CDR1 is SNHLY and CDR2 is FYNNEI. CDR3 length equals 11 residues. The CDR3 spells CATELNEKLFF. The CDR3 region has the DNA TGTGCCACCGAACTTAATGAAAAACTGTTTTTT.

This sequence joins TRBV28 and TRBJ1-4; D may be TRBD1 (5 bases). Per the germline V gene, CDR1 is MDHEN and CDR2 is SYDVKM. The CDR3 extends over 11 amino acids. In DNA, the CDR3 is TGTATGACAGCCCGAAATGAAAAACTGTTTTTT. Translating gives CMTARNEKLFF. Full variable domain (outside the CDR3, taken from reference TRBV28 and TRBJ1-4): DVKVTQSSRYLVKRTGEKVFLECVQDMDHENMFWYRQDPGLGLRLIYFSYDVKMKEKGDIPEGYSVSREKKERFSLILESASTNQTSMYLCMTARNEKLFFGSGTQLSVL.

The chain couples TRBV5-4 to TRBJ2-1, with 7 bases aligning to TRBD1. The V gene end was trimmed by 5 bases and the J gene end by 4 bases; junction bases not matched to a gene: 3. Germline V gene data show CDR1 as SGHNT and CDR2 as YYREEE (reference sequence). This CDR3 comprises 13 residues. The chain's CDR3 is CASSSGQYNEQFF. CDR3 sequence (DNA): TGTGCCAGCAGTTCGGGACAGTACAATGAGCAGTTCTTC. Filled out from reference TRBV5-4 and TRBJ2-1, the complete variable domain reads ETGVTQSPTHLIKTRGQQVTLRCSSQSGHNTVSWYQQALGQGPQFIFQYYREEENGRGNFPPRFSGLQFPNYSSELNVNALELDDSALYLCASSSGQYNEQFFGPGTRLTVL.

This clone was counted between two and nine times. The gene calls are TRBV6-5 and TRBJ1-5, with 7 bases aligning to TRBD1. V dropped 5 bases and J dropped 1; count of bases not matched to a gene: 5. CDR1 and CDR2 (germline): MNHEY, SVGAGI. The CDR3 extends over 15 amino acids. The CDR3 is CASSTDRASNQPQHF. DNA for the CDR3: TGTGCCAGCAGTACCGACAGGGCGAGCAATCAGCCCCAGCATTTT.

This clone was detected only once. The chain couples TRBV4-2 to TRBJ2-1; D call uncertain. This CDR3 region has 14 residues. V lost 1 base to trimming and J lost 6 bases, with 10 bases between them. Germline-derived CDR1 and CDR2 are LGHNA and YNFKEQ. CDR3 sequence: CASSQVSRGNEQFF. In DNA, the CDR3 is TGTGCCAGCAGCCAAGTTTCCCGCGGCAATGAGCAGTTCTTC.

The chain joins TRBV7-2 to TRBJ2-5, with TRBD1 matching 8 bases. J gave up 4 bases and V 5 bases, and 3 bases lay outside the gene matches. Germline CDR1 SGHTA, CDR2 FQGNSA. There are 13 residues in the CDR3. The CDR3 nucleotides read TGTGCCAGCAGCCTAGACAGGGGAGAGACCCAGTACTTC. Translation gives CASSLDRGETQYF.

The V call is TRBV19, the J call TRBJ1-4, with 9 bases fitting TRBD1. V dropped 5 bases and J dropped 5; count of bases not matched to a gene: 6. The CDR3 covers 15 residues. Per the germline V gene, CDR1 is LNHDA and CDR2 is SQIVND (reference sequence). CDR3 nucleotide sequence: TGTGCCAGTAGTCGAGATGGGACAGGGAATGAAAAACTGTTTTTT. Its protein is CASSRDGTGNEKLFF.

This chain connects TRBV11-2 to TRBJ1-6, with TRBD1 matching over 8 bases. Per germline, CDR1 SGHAT and CDR2 FQNNGV. This CDR3 is built from 16 residues. V lost 3 bases to trimming and J lost 7 bases; unmatched junction nucleotides: 8. The CDR3 protein is CASSFPPGQGNSPLHF. The CDR3 DNA is TGTGCCAGCAGCTTTCCCCCAGGACAGGGAAATTCACCCCTCCACTTT.

A few counts support this clone. Other DNA sequences in this specimen translate into the identical CDR3. The genes are TRBV30 and TRBJ1-3; 7 nucleotides match TRBD1. The CDR3 contains 14 residues. The trim removed 1 base at V and 1 base at J, leaving 1 base unmatched. The germline V gene encodes CDR1 GTSNPN and CDR2 SVGIG (reference sequence). CDR3 nucleotides: TGTGCCTGGAGTGCAGGGGGGTCTGGAAACACCATATATTTT. It translates to CAWSAGGSGNTIYF.

This chain joins TRBV29-1 and TRBJ1-1, with a tentative D call TRBD1 (5 bases). Germline loops: CDR1 SQVTM, CDR2 ANQGSEA. Trimming left V 4 bases short and J 4 bases short, with 16 bases between. The length of the CDR3 is 14 residues. CDR3 amino acids: CSVGGVGPLTEAFF. The DNA of the CDR3 is TGCAGCGTTGGGGGGGTGGGGCCCCTCACTGAAGCTTTCTTT.

V is TRBV19 and J is TRBJ1-3, with D tentatively TRBD1 (6 bases). Germline V gene data show CDR1 as LNHDA and CDR2 as SQIVND (reference sequence). V lost 8 bases, J lost 4 bases, and 15 bases lay in between. The CDR3 has 14 residues. The CDR3 loop reads CASALQGYGNTIYF. Here the CDR3 DNA reads TGTGCCAGTGCGCTACAGGGTTACGGAAACACCATATATTTT.

This sequence joins TRBV11-2 and TRBJ2-3; 7 bases are a match to TRBD2. CDR3 length equals 14 residues. CDR1 and CDR2 from the germline V gene are SGHAT and FQNNGV. The V segment lost 7 bases and the J segment 5 bases; nucleotides outside the gene matches: 9. The chain's CDR3 is CASTLGGVRDTQYF. CDR3 nucleotide sequence: TGTGCCAGCACCCTGGGAGGGGTTAGAGATACGCAGTATTTT.

The rearrangement links TRBV28 to TRBJ1-1; tentatively, D is TRBD1 (5 bases). CDR1 MDHEN and CDR2 SYDVKM come from the germline V gene. The CDR3 runs to 13 residues. V lost 5 bases to trimming and J lost 4 bases, with 11 bases between them. This CDR3 reads CASSTLGGTEAFF. In DNA, the CDR3 is TGTGCCAGCAGTACCCTGGGGGGCACTGAAGCTTTCTTT.

The rearrangement uses TRBV11-2 and TRBJ1-6, with unresolved D. The germline V gene has CDR1 SGHAT and CDR2 FQNNGV. Trimming removed 1 base at V and 4 bases at J, with 5 bases between. CDR3 length equals 14 residues. The CDR3 spells CASSLAGYNSPLHF. The CDR3 nucleotides are TGTGCCAGCAGCTTAGCCGGGTATAATTCACCCCTCCACTTT.

J is TRBJ1-4 and V is TRBV5-5; D is perhaps TRBD1 (5 bases). With 0 bases removed from V and 0 bases from J, the gap between germline ends came to 9 bases. The germline V gene encodes CDR1 SGHKS and CDR2 YYEKEE (reference sequence). The CDR3 runs 16 residues. The DNA of the CDR3 is TGTGCCAGCAGCTTGGGTCCGACAGCAACTAATGAAAAACTGTTTTTT. Its protein product is CASSLGPTATNEKLFF.

This clone has only one observation. The chain recombines TRBV4-2 with TRBJ2-5; maybe TRBD1 (5 bases). Trimming removed 0 bases at V and 0 bases at J, with 11 bases between. The CDR3 runs to 16 residues. Germline CDR1 reads LGHNA; CDR2 reads YNFKEQ. The CDR3 region has the DNA TGTGCCAGCAGCCAAGATCAAGGGGCAGACCAAGAGACCCAGTACTTC. Translated, it gives CASSQDQGADQETQYF.

The V call is TRBV3-1 (or the pseudogene TRBV3-2), the J call TRBJ1-1; D not certain. Germline CDR1 reads LGHDT; CDR2 reads YNNKEL (reference sequence). V was trimmed by 3 bases and J by 6 bases, leaving 8 bases between them. The CDR3 runs to 12 residues. Here the CDR3 DNA reads TGTGCCAGCAGCCATGGCAGTCCTGAAGCTTTCTTT. Translated: CASSHGSPEAFF.

In this sample, this clone turned up a few times. This rearrangement joins TRBV6-5 to TRBJ1-5; unclear D gene. Deletions cut 0 bases from V and 6 bases from J, with 9 bases between. The CDR3 covers 14 residues. CDR1 MNHEY and CDR2 SVGAGI come from the germline V gene. CDR3 DNA sequence: TGTGCCAGCAGTTACTCGGGCGTCGGTCAGCCCCAGCATTTT. Translating gives CASSYSGVGQPQHF.

The gene calls are TRBV7-9 and TRBJ1-3; D perhaps matches TRBD1 (5 bases). Between the trimmed V and J ends, which lost 3 bases and 3 bases, there was a span of 12 bases. CDR1 is SEHNR, CDR2 FQNEAQ, per germline (reference sequence). The CDR3 loop spans 15 amino acids. CDR3 protein: CASSLSGSYGNTIYF. The CDR3 nucleotides read TGTGCCAGCAGCTTGTCAGGGTCTTATGGAAACACCATATATTTT.

The chain recombines TRBV3-1 (or the pseudogene TRBV3-2) with TRBJ1-1, with unresolved D. This CDR3 spans 14 amino acids. Germline loops: CDR1 LGHDT, CDR2 YNNKEL (reference sequence). Trimming took 2 bases from V and 1 from J, leaving 8 bases between them. CDR3 region: CASSQRQANTEAFF. For the CDR3, the DNA is TGTGCCAGCAGCCAAAGACAAGCGAACACTGAAGCTTTCTTT.

The CDR3 nucleotides read TGTGCCAGCAGCGTAGGGGCCACCTCATCCTACAATGAGCAGTTCTTC. It is translated as CASSVGATSSYNEQFF. V gene TRBV9 combines with J gene TRBJ2-1; D is uncertain. The CDR3 runs 16 residues. V dropped 0 bases and J dropped 1 base, with 11 bases sitting between them. Germline V gene data show CDR1 as SGDLS and CDR2 as YYNGEE.